This T cell receptor (beta chain) was obtained from a study of blood T cell repertoires in COVID-19. Turning to the study itself: Acute and convalescent COVID-19 specimens originated in the United States, Italy and Spain. Sources were T cells, B-cell-depleted T cells, or PBMCs; the material itself was cDNA or gDNA.

This CDR3 comprises 16 residues. CDR1 is SGHRS and CDR2 is YFSETQ in the germline V gene. V lost 0 bases, J lost 0 bases, and 11 bases lay in between. Authors' analysis steps: Estimated nucleated cell counts came from reference gene primer amplification. TCRdb's table, derived via immunoSEQ multiplex PCR, lists solely in-frame clones and lacks some. The DNA gave D and trimming, while V, J and clone size come from that table. This table holds about 170,000 clones, around 88% found once. The V and J genes are TRBV5-1 and TRBJ2-3; D is undetermined. The sequenced material came from peripheral blood. The clonotype comes from a woman in her seventies who had recovered from COVID-19. CDR3 coding DNA: TGCGCCAGCAGCTTGGGCACCAGTATTAGCACAGATACGCAGTATTTT. This codes for CASSLGTSISTDTQYF.